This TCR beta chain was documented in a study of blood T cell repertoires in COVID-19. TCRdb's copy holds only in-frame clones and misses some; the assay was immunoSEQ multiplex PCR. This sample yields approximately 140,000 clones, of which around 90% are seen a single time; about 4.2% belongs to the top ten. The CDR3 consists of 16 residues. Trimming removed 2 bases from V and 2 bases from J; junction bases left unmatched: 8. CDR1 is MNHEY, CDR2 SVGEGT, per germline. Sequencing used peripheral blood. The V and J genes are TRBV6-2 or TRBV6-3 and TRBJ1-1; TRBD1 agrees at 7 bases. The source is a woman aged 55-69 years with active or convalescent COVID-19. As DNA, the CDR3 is TGTGCCAGCAGTTACGGCACAGGGGACCCAAACACTGAAGCTTTCTTT. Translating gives CASSYGTGDPNTEAFF.